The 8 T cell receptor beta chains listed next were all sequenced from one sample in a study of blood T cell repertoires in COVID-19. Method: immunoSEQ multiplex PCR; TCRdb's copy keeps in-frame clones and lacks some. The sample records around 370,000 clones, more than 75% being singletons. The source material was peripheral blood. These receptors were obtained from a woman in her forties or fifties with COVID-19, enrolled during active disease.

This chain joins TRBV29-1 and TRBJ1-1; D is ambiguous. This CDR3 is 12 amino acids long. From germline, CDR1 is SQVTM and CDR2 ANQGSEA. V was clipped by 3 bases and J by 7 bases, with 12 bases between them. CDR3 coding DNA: TGCAGCGTTGATCGGCGGAGAAATGAAGCTTTCTTT. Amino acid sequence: CSVDRRRNEAFF.

The CDR3: CASSQVLAGVYEQYF. CDR3 coding DNA: TGTGCCAGCAGCCAAGTTCTAGCGGGAGTCTACGAGCAGTACTTC. This chain uses TRBV3-1 (or the pseudogene TRBV3-2) with TRBJ2-7; 10 bases line up with TRBD2. In germline, CDR1 is LGHDT, CDR2 YNNKEL (reference sequence). CDR3 length: 15 amino acids. The trim removed 1 base at V and 3 bases at J, leaving 3 bases unmatched.

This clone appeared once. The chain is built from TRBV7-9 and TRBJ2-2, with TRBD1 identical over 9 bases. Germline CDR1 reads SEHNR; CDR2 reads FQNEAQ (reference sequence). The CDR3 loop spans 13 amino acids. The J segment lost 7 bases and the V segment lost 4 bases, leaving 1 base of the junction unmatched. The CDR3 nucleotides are TGTGCCAGCAGCTGGACAGGGGTCGGGGAGCTGTTTTTT. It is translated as CASSWTGVGELFF.

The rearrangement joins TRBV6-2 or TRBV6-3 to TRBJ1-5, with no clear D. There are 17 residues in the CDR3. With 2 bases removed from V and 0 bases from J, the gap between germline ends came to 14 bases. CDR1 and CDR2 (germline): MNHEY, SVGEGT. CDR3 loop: CASSYEPWEVSNQPQHF. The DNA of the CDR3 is TGTGCCAGCAGTTACGAGCCCTGGGAGGTTAGCAATCAGCCCCAGCATTTT.

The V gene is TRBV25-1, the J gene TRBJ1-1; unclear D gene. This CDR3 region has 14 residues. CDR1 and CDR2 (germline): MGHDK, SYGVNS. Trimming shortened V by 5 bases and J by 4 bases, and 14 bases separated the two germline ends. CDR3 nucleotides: TGTGCCAGCAGTCTTTCTCGTTCCTCCACTGAAGCTTTCTTT. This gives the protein CASSLSRSSTEAFF.

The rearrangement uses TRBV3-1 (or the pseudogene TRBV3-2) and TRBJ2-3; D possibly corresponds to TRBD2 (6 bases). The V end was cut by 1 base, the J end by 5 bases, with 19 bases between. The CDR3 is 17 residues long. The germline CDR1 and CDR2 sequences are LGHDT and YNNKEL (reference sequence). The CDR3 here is CASSQGAGRLGKDTQYF. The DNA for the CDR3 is TGTGCCAGCAGCCAAGGCGCGGGGCGGTTGGGAAAAGATACGCAGTATTTT.

CDR3 residues: CASSLRDRNTEAFF. For the CDR3, the DNA is TGTGCCAGCAGTTTACGGGACAGAAACACTGAAGCTTTCTTT. J is TRBJ1-1 and V is TRBV27; 7 bases line up with TRBD1. The V segment lost 2 bases and the J segment 2 bases; nucleotides outside the gene matches: 2. The length of the CDR3 is 14 residues. Per germline, CDR1 MNHEY and CDR2 SMNVEV (reference sequence).

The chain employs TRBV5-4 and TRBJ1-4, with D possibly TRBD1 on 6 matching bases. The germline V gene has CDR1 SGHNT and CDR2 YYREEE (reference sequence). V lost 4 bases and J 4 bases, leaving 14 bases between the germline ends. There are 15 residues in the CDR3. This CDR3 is CASSMGGRGNEKLFF. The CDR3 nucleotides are TGTGCCAGCAGCATGGGGGGGCGAGGTAATGAAAAACTGTTTTTT.